The clone carrying this T cell receptor (beta chain) was found a few times. Its target is unknown. The data are from a study of identical twins. Study-wide points: In beta out-of-frame sequences, the excess sharing between twins was weaker.

The V gene end was trimmed by 3 bases and the J gene end by 2 bases; junction bases not matched to a gene: 20. CDR3 size: 20 residues. The germline CDR1 and CDR2 sequences are MDHEN and SYDVKM. Carrying unique molecular identifiers, the cDNA also gained a universal primer site through template switching. One entry per CDR3 protein, called by TCRdb with MiXCR from the 5' RACE reads. The data show some 300,000 distinct CDR3 sequences, with over 9% seen just once and just over 7% held by the top ten. The same sample was also studied in work on yellow fever vaccine responses in identical twins.

The receptor was derived from a woman aged 18-30 years in good health. Material: CD8+ T cells sorted from blood. The J gene is TRBJ2-3, the V gene TRBV28, with 7 bases fitting TRBD1. CDR3 sequence: CASSFPEVPEQGPFTDTQYF. CDR3 bases: TGTGCCAGCAGTTTTCCAGAGGTTCCGGAACAGGGGCCTTTCACAGATACGCAGTATTTT.